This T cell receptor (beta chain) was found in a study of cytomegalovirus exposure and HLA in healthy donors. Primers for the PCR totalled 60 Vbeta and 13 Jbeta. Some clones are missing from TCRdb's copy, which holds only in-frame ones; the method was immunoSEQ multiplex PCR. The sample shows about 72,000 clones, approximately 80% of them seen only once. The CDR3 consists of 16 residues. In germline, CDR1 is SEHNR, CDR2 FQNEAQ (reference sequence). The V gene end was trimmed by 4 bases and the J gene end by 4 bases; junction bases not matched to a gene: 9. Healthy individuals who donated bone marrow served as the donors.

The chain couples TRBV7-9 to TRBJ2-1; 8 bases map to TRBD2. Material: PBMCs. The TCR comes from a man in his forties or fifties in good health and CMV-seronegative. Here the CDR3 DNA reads TGTGCCAGCAGCTCCCTAGCGGGCCCCCCTTACAATGAGCAGTTCTTC. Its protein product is CASSSLAGPPYNEQFF.